A selection of T cell receptor beta chains follows, all from one sample in a study of blood T cells in healthy people across ages. TCRdb reanalysed the 5' RACE reads using MiXCR and keeps one entry per CDR3 protein. The sample consists of about 640,000 distinct CDR3 sequences, about 28% of them appearing once. Sequencing was done on a sample of blood. These receptors all stem from a woman of 80 years or more in good health. Both conserved end residues are part of each CDR3. Each record gives: V gene, clone size, D gene, J gene, CDR3 protein, CDR3 DNA. The D gene is left open where the match is weak. Only some rows state a clone size, as once, few, many or a class for expanded clones.

>TRBV12-3/TRBV12-4|many|TRBD1|TRBJ1-1
CASSWDSVVDTEAFF
TGTGCCAGCAGTTGGGACAGCGTTGTAGACACTGAAGCTTTCTTT
>TRBV10-3|NA|TRBD1|TRBJ2-2
CAIKSGTVGVSAGELFF
TGTGCCATCAAATCAGGGACAGTTGGTGTCTCGGCCGGGGAGCTGTTTTTT
>TRBV6-6|many|NA|TRBJ2-1
CASSYSAGRGPYNEQFF
TGTGCCAGCAGTTACTCAGCTGGCAGGGGCCCCTACAATGAGCAGTTCTTC
>TRBV30|many|TRBD2|TRBJ2-5
CAWSKAGVIQETQYF
TGTGCCTGGAGTAAAGCGGGGGTCATCCAAGAGACCCAGTACTTC
>TRBV5-1|many|NA|TRBJ2-3
CASSLGTTGNTQYF
TGCGCCAGCAGCTTGGGGACTACAGGGAATACGCAGTATTTT
>TRBV6-2/TRBV6-3|NA|NA|TRBJ1-5
CASSYSSGASQPQHF
TGTGCCAGCAGTTACTCCTCCGGCGCGAGTCAGCCCCAGCATTTT
>TRBV11-1|NA|NA|TRBJ1-6
CASSPWRESPLHF
TGTGCCAGCAGCCCCTGGAGGGAATCACCCCTCCACTTT
>TRBV5-1|many|NA|TRBJ2-7
CASSFRGGTGSYEQYF
TGCGCCAGCAGCTTCCGAGGGGGGACTGGGTCCTACGAGCAGTACTTC
>TRBV7-9|NA|TRBD2|TRBJ2-1
CASSHTAPRGGQYNEQFF
TGTGCCAGCAGCCACACGGCACCGAGGGGAGGGCAGTACAATGAGCAGTTCTTC
>TRBV28|many|TRBD2|TRBJ2-6
CASSGFAGANVLTF
TGTGCCAGTAGCGGGTTCGCTGGGGCCAACGTCCTGACTTTC
>TRBV9|few|NA|TRBJ2-7
CASSVGARYNEQYF
TGTGCCAGCAGCGTAGGGGCACGTTACAATGAGCAGTACTTC
>TRBV13|NA|NA|TRBJ1-3
CASSHRAGNTIYF
TGTGCCAGCAGCCACAGGGCGGGAAACACCATATATTTT
>TRBV27|few|NA|TRBJ1-6
CASGFSGNSPLHF
TGTGCCAGCGGTTTTTCGGGGAATTCACCCCTCCACTTT
>TRBV20-1|many|NA|TRBJ2-3
CSATRTTQDTQYF
TGCAGTGCTACTAGGACCACCCAAGATACGCAGTATTTT